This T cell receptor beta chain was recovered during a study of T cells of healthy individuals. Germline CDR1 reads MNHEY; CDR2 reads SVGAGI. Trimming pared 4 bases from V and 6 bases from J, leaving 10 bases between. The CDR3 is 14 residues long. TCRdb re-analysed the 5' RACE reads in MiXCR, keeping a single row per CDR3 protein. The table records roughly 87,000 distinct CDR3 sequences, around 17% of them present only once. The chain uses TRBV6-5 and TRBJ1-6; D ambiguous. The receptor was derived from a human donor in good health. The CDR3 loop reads CASSLGPSNSPLHF. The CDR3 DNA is TGTGCCAGCAGTTTAGGCCCTTCTAATTCACCCCTCCACTTT.